The 2 T cell receptor beta chains reported below all come from one sample, sequenced in a study of CXCR3-negative and CXCR3-positive naive CD8 T cells. With UMI labels, 5' RACE was used to prepare the TRB cDNA libraries. TCRdb reprocessed the 5' RACE reads; each CDR3 protein has one entry and no DNA is given. This repertoire comprises 45,000 to 60,000 distinct CDR3 sequences; its ten largest clones make up about 0.42%. Input material: naive CXCR3- CD8+ T cells from blood. Subset here: CD45RO-CCR7+CD27+CD95- naive CD8+ T cells lacking CXCR3 (TNR3-). The receptors were sampled from a human donor in good health. Some clones in this sample may be carry-over from other donors' samples.

The rearrangement joins TRBV29-1 to TRBJ2-7. CDR3 length: 12 amino acids. CDR1 is SQVTM, CDR2 ANQGSEA, per germline. The CDR3 region is CSVGGQSYEQYF.

The chain uses TRBV29-1 and TRBJ1-2; the TCRdb D gene call, TRBD1, has no DNA to confirm it. From germline, CDR1 is SQVTM and CDR2 ANQGSEA. The CDR3 totals 12 residues. CDR3 loop: CSVPGGFGGYTF.